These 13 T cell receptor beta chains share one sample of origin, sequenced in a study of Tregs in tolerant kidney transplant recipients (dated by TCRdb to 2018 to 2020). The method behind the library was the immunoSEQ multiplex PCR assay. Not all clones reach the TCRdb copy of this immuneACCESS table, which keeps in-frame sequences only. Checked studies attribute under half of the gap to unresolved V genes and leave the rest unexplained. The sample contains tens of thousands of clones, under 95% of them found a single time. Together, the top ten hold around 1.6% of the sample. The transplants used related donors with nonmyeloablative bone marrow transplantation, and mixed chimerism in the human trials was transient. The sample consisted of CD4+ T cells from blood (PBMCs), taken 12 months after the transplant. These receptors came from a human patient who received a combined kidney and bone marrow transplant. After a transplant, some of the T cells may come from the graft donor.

The CDR3 region is CASSVGTSGGTGELFF. CDR3 coding DNA: TGTGCCAGCAGCGTAGGGACTAGCGGGGGGACCGGGGAGCTGTTTTTT. The chain couples TRBV9 to TRBJ2-2; 14 bases are a match to TRBD2. From germline, CDR1 is SGDLS and CDR2 YYNGEE. V trimming: 0 bases; J trimming: 5 bases; junction bases outside the gene matches: 0. The CDR3 is made up of 16 amino acids.

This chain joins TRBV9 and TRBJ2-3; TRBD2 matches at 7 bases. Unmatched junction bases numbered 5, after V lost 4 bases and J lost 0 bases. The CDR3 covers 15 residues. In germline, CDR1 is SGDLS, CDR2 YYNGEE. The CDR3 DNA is TGTGCCAGCAGCCTTCTAGCGGCCAGCACAGATACGCAGTATTTT. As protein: CASSLLAASTDTQYF.

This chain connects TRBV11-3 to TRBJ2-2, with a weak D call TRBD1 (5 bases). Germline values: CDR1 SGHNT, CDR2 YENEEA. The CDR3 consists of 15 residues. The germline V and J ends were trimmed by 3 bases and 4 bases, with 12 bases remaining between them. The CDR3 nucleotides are TGTGCCAGCAGCTTTCTTAGACAGACCACCGGGGAGCTGTTTTTT. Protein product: CASSFLRQTTGELFF.

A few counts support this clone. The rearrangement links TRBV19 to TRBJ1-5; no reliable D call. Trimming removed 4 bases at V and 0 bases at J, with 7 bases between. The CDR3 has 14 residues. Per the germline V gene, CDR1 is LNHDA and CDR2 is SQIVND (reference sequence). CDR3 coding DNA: TGTGCCAGTAGTACTGCGCGTAGCAATCAGCCCCAGCATTTT. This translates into CASSTARSNQPQHF.

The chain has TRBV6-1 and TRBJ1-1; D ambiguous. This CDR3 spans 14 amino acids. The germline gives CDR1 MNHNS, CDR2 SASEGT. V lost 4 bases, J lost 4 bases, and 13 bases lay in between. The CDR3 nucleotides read TGTGCCAGCAGTGGGGGAGAAAGCGGCACTGAAGCTTTCTTT. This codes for CASSGGESGTEAFF.

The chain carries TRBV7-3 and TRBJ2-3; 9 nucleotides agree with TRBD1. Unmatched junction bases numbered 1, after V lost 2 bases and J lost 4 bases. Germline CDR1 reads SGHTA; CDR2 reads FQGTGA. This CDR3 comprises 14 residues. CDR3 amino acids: CASSLRQGADTQYF. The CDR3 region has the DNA TGTGCCAGCAGCTTACGACAGGGGGCAGATACGCAGTATTTT.

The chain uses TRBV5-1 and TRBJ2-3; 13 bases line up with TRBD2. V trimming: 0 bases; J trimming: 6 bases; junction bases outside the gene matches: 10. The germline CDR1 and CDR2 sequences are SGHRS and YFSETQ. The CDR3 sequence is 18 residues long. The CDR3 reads CASSLAYTSGGASDTQYF. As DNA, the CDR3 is TGCGCCAGCAGCTTGGCCTATACTAGCGGGGGGGCCAGCGATACGCAGTATTTT.

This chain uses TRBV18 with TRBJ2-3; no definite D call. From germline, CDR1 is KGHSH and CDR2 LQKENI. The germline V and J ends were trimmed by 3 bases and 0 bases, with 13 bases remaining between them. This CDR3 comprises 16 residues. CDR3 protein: CASSPTQDLSTDTQYF. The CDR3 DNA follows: TGTGCCAGCTCACCGACCCAGGATCTTAGCACAGATACGCAGTATTTT.

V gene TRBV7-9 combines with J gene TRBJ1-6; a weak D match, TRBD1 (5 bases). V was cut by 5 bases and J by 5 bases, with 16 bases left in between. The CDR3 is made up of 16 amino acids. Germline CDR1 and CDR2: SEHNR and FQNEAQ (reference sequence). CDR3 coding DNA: TGTGCCAGCAGCGAGTCAAGGGCCAGGGATAATTCACCCCTCCACTTT. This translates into CASSESRARDNSPLHF. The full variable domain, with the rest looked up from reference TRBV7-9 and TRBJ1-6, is DTGVSQNPRHKITKRGQNVTFRCDPISEHNRLYWYRQTLGQGPEFLTYFQNEAQLEKSRLLSDRFSAERPKGSFSTLEIQRTEQGDSAMYLCASSESRARDNSPLHFGNGTRLTVT.

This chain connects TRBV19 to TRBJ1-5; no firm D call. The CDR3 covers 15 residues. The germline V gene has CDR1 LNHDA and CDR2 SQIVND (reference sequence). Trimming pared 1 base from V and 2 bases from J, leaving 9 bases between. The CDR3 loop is CASSIGGNGNQPQHF. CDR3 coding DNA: TGTGCCAGTAGTATAGGAGGGAACGGCAATCAGCCCCAGCATTTT.

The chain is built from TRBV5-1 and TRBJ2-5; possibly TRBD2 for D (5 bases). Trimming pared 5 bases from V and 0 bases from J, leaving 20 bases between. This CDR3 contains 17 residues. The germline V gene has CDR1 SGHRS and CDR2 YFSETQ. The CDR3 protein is CASSPVGLASYQETQYF. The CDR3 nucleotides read TGCGCCAGCAGTCCTGTAGGGCTAGCCTCTTACCAAGAGACCCAGTACTTC.

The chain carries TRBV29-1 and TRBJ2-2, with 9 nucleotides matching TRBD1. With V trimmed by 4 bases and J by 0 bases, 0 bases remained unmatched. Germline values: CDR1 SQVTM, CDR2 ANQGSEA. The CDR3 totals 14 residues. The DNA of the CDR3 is TGCAGCGTTGGGACAGGGGCGAACACCGGGGAGCTGTTTTTT. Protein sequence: CSVGTGANTGELFF.

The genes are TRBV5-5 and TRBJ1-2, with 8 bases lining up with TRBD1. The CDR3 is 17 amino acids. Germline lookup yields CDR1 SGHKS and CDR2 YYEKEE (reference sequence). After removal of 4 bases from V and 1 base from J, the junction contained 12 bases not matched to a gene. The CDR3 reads CASSLGQGANFNYGYTF. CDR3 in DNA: TGTGCCAGCAGCCTTGGACAGGGTGCCAACTTTAACTATGGCTACACCTTC.